Below, 29 T cell receptor beta chains from the same sample are listed, as sequenced in a study of identical twins. MiXCR, applied by TCRdb to the 5' RACE reads, yields one record per CDR3 protein. Altogether 400,000 to 550,000 distinct CDR3 sequences are present, around an eighth being singletons, with the ten largest covering more than 0.8%. This sample was shared with a second study, whose subject was yellow fever vaccine responses in identical twins.

The sample taken for sequencing was CD4+ T cells sorted from blood. Receptors were obtained from a woman aged 18 to 35 in good health.

Details on this clonotype: This may arise from a read error, as a much more abundant clone is one base away. V usage is TRBV28 and J usage is TRBJ2-2; 8 nucleotides agree with TRBD1. This CDR3 has 15 residues. CDR1 MDHEN and CDR2 SYDVKM come from the germline V gene. J was trimmed by 4 bases and V by 6 bases; bases with no gene match: 7. CDR3 bases: TGTGCCAGCAGGTTGACAGGGGCCGGCACCGGGGAGCTGTTTTTT. Protein product: CASRLTGAGTGELFF.

This chain connects TRBV20-1 to TRBJ2-7; D not resolved. Trimming took off 1 base at V and 4 bases at J, with 8 bases between the two ends. This CDR3 is built from 12 residues. CDR1 and CDR2 from the germline V gene are DFQATT and SNEGSKA (reference sequence). CDR3 residues: CSARGLTYEQYF. As DNA, the CDR3 is TGCAGTGCTAGAGGCCTAACTTACGAGCAGTACTTC.

This clonotype was observed a handful of times. The rearrangement uses TRBV5-1 and TRBJ1-1; perhaps TRBD1 as D (5 bases). The V and J ends lost 1 base and 4 bases respectively, with 11 bases between them. The CDR3 loop spans 14 amino acids. Germline CDR1 reads SGHRS; CDR2 reads YFSETQ. The CDR3 protein is CASSLTGPGTEAFF. CDR3 bases: TGCGCCAGCAGCTTGACAGGCCCCGGCACTGAAGCTTTCTTT.

This clonotype occurred a few times. The chain carries TRBV7-2 and TRBJ2-3; D not certain. The length of the CDR3 is 14 residues. V was clipped by 2 bases and J by 1 base, with 7 bases between them. CDR1 is SGHTA and CDR2 is FQGNSA in the germline V gene. CDR3 protein: CASSLSMGTDTQYF. In nucleotides, the CDR3 is TGTGCCAGCAGCTTAAGCATGGGCACAGATACGCAGTATTTT.

V gene TRBV2 combines with J gene TRBJ2-5; TRBD2 agrees at 8 bases. The germline CDR1 and CDR2 sequences are SNHLY and FYNNEI. The junction had 9 bases not matched to a gene; V was cut back by 6 bases and J by 3 bases. The CDR3 has 15 residues. The CDR3 reads CASSSESGGKETQYF. CDR3 coding DNA: TGTGCCAGCAGCTCGGAGAGCGGGGGAAAAGAGACCCAGTACTTC.

The table lists this clonotype with a few counts. V usage is TRBV29-1 and J usage is TRBJ2-7; D is perhaps TRBD1 or TRBD2 (5 bases each). The V gene lost 2 bases and the J gene lost 2 bases, with 7 bases spanning the gap. From germline, CDR1 is SQVTM and CDR2 ANQGSEA. This CDR3 is built from 12 residues. The chain's CDR3 is CSVETGPYEQYF. CDR3 nucleotide sequence: TGCAGCGTTGAAACGGGACCCTACGAGCAGTACTTC.

This clonotype was seen a handful of times. The chain couples TRBV30 to TRBJ1-5; 7 bases are shared with TRBD1. In germline, CDR1 is GTSNPN, CDR2 SVGIG (reference sequence). The CDR3 is 15 residues long. The J segment lost 3 bases and the V segment lost 2 bases, leaving 7 bases of the junction unmatched. The chain's CDR3 is CAWSTGEGTNQPQHF. The CDR3 region has the DNA TGTGCCTGGAGTACAGGGGAGGGTACCAATCAGCCCCAGCATTTT.

The gene calls are TRBV18 and TRBJ2-1; possibly TRBD2 for D (5 bases). The germline gives CDR1 KGHSH, CDR2 LQKENI. Deletions cut 3 bases from V and 3 bases from J, with 18 bases between. CDR3 size: 17 residues. CDR3 coding DNA: TGTGCCAGCTCACCTCTTGGGGTAGGAGGATACTACAATGAGCAGTTCTTC. Translating gives CASSPLGVGGYYNEQFF.

This chain links TRBV12-3 or TRBV12-4 with TRBJ2-1, with TRBD2 identical over 7 bases. The CDR3 spans 17 residues. J gave up 4 bases and V 3 bases, and 12 bases lay outside the gene matches. The CDR3 sequence is CASSLGSRSSGYNEQFF. CDR3 DNA sequence: TGTGCCAGCAGTTTGGGTTCTCGGTCTAGCGGATACAATGAGCAGTTCTTC.

Notes on this clonotype: This is likely a read error, given that the CDR3 carries no conserved phenylalanine or tryptophan at its end. J is TRBJ1-5 and V is TRBV6-6; no clear D gene. The CDR3 covers 13 residues. Germline V lookup: CDR1 MNHNY, CDR2 SVGAGI (reference sequence). Trimming cost V 5 bases and J 6 bases, with 11 bases left between them. The CDR3 protein is CASSIEEGQPQHL. As DNA, the CDR3 is TGTGCCAGCAGTATCGAGGAGGGTCAGCCCCAGCATTTA.

This clonotype was found a few times. This rearrangement joins TRBV5-1 to TRBJ2-1, with 10 bases identical to TRBD2. V gave up 5 bases and J gave up 8 bases; unmatched junction bases: 7. This CDR3 contains 14 residues. Germline CDR1 is SGHRS and CDR2 is YFSETQ. The DNA for the CDR3 is TGCGCCAGCAGTTCGAGCGGGGGGGCCGATGAGCAGTTCTTC. Its translation: CASSSSGGADEQFF.

The genes are TRBV6-5 and TRBJ2-7, with D uncertain. The CDR3 covers 15 residues. V was cut by 0 bases and J by 0 bases, with 9 bases left in between. Germline V gene data show CDR1 as MNHEY and CDR2 as SVGAGI. CDR3 residues: CASSYSGESSYEQYF. Here the CDR3 DNA reads TGTGCCAGCAGTTACTCTGGCGAGAGCTCCTACGAGCAGTACTTC.

The chain has TRBV27 and TRBJ2-1; a weak D match, TRBD1 (5 bases). The ends were cut back, 3 bases at V and 2 bases at J, with 20 bases in the middle. CDR3 length equals 18 residues. In germline, CDR1 is MNHEY, CDR2 SMNVEV (reference sequence). The CDR3 nucleotides are TGTGCCAGCAGTTTCATCACAGGAGCAATCCGGGCCTACAATGAGCAGTTCTTC. It codes for CASSFITGAIRAYNEQFF.

This clonotype is a singleton in its sample. This chain links TRBV20-1 with TRBJ2-7; TRBD1 might be the D (6 bases). Germline V gene sequence: CDR1 DFQATT, CDR2 SNEGSKA (reference sequence). The length of the CDR3 is 13 residues. V shed 8 bases and J shed 1 base, with 15 bases lying between them. The CDR3 DNA reads as TGCAGTTTTATTGACAGGAATTCCTACGAGCAGTACTTC. Amino acids: CSFIDRNSYEQYF.

As concerns this clonotype: Germline is not matched at one junction end, which may reflect a read error. The CDR3 region has the DNA TGTGCCTGCAGCCGATTGACTAGCGGGAGTATGAAGACCCAGTACTTC. This translates into CACSRLTSGSMKTQYF. The rearrangement uses TRBV4-2 and TRBJ2-5; TRBD2 matches at 12 bases. This CDR3 spans 16 amino acids. CDR1 is LGHNA and CDR2 is YNFKEQ in the germline V gene.

This clonotype turned up a few times. This chain joins TRBV12-3 or TRBV12-4 and TRBJ2-1; 7 positions match TRBD1. J gave up 7 bases and V 3 bases, and 6 bases lay outside the gene matches. The CDR3 contains 14 residues. The CDR3 DNA is TGTGCCAGCAGTTTTTCCGGACAGGCAAATGAGCAGTTCTTC. Its protein is CASSFSGQANEQFF.

Here the CDR3 reads CASSKEGPLGEGDEQFF. CDR3 coding DNA: TGTGCCAGCAGCAAAGAGGGACCCCTGGGAGAAGGGGATGAGCAGTTCTTC. This chain links TRBV21-1 with TRBJ2-1; the listed D gene, TRBD1, was not tested against the DNA. TRBV21-1 is a known pseudogene. The CDR3 runs to 17 residues.

This chain joins TRBV30 and TRBJ2-5; TRBD2 is a possible D gene (6 bases). The length of the CDR3 is 12 residues. Per the germline V gene, CDR1 is GTSNPN and CDR2 is SVGIG (reference sequence). Trimming took 4 bases from V and 4 from J, leaving 10 bases between them. CDR3 in amino acids: CAWMGAGETQYF. As DNA, the CDR3 is TGTGCCTGGATGGGAGCGGGAGAGACCCAGTACTTC.

This clonotype was seen a handful of times. The chain carries TRBV3-1 and TRBJ2-2; 11 nucleotides line up with TRBD2. With 8 bases clipped from V and 4 bases from J, the junction kept 12 bases outside the gene matches. The length of the CDR3 is 17 residues. The germline V gene has CDR1 LGHDT and CDR2 YNNKEL (reference sequence). CDR3 protein: CASGYPAGTSGTGELFF. The CDR3 DNA reads TGTGCCAGCGGCTACCCTGCTGGGACTAGCGGCACCGGGGAGCTGTTTTTT.

This clonotype was counted at least ten times. The chain carries TRBV5-1 and TRBJ2-5; no clear D. V lost 2 bases and J 0 bases, leaving 11 bases between the germline ends. The CDR3 totals 15 residues. Germline CDR1 reads SGHRS; CDR2 reads YFSETQ. DNA of the CDR3: TGCGCCAGCAGCTTCAGCTCAAGGTACCAAGAGACCCAGTACTTC. This encodes CASSFSSRYQETQYF.

The rearrangement links TRBV21-1 to TRBJ2-3; the listed D gene, TRBD2, was not tested against the DNA. TRBV21-1 is listed as a pseudogene. CDR3 length: 19 residues. The CDR3 coding sequence is TGTGCCAGCTCGCGGACTAGCGGGAGGCGCGGGTCGGGCACAGATACGCAGTATTTT. Translation gives CASSRTSGRRGSGTDTQYF.

This clonotype was observed a handful of times. The genes are TRBV28 and TRBJ2-6; 7 bases fit TRBD1. From germline, CDR1 is MDHEN and CDR2 SYDVKM. The CDR3 is made up of 16 amino acids. With 6 bases clipped from V and 1 base from J, the junction kept 6 bases outside the gene matches. The CDR3 sequence: CASSPTGVSGANVLTF. CDR3 DNA sequence: TGTGCCAGCAGCCCCACAGGGGTTTCTGGGGCCAACGTCCTGACTTTC.

This clonotype was observed a few times. The chain uses TRBV28 and TRBJ2-6; D is possibly TRBD1 (5 bases). This CDR3 has 16 residues. Germline V gene lookup returns CDR1 MDHEN and CDR2 SYDVKM. Trimming removed 2 bases from V and 1 base from J, with 9 bases in between. CDR3 sequence (DNA): TGTGCCAGCAGTTTAAAGGGGCCATCTGGGGCCAACGTCCTGACTTTC. Encoded protein: CASSLKGPSGANVLTF.

This clonotype was detected a few times. This chain links TRBV29-1 with TRBJ1-1, with no clear D. The CDR3 is 12 amino acids. V was cut by 0 bases and J by 4 bases, with 6 bases left in between. The germline gives CDR1 SQVTM, CDR2 ANQGSEA. The CDR3 region has the DNA TGCAGCGTTGAAGATCGGGGCACTGAAGCTTTCTTT. Encoded protein: CSVEDRGTEAFF.

This clonotype was seen ten or more times. This sequence joins TRBV29-1 and TRBJ2-5; 9 bases line up with TRBD1. Unmatched junction bases numbered 8, after V lost 7 bases and J lost 5 bases. From germline, CDR1 is SQVTM and CDR2 ANQGSEA. The CDR3 has 13 residues. The CDR3 region has the DNA TGCAGCGGGGGACAGGGAGGTTTGGAGACCCAGTACTTC. It yields the protein CSGGQGGLETQYF.

This clonotype has a handful of counts. The rearrangement uses TRBV20-1 and TRBJ2-3; D gene uncertain. CDR3 size: 13 residues. Germline V gene data show CDR1 as DFQATT and CDR2 as SNEGSKA (reference sequence). V lost 3 bases, J lost 4 bases, and 11 bases lay in between. CDR3 DNA sequence: TGCAGTGCTAGTGTTCCCACCGCAGATACGCAGTATTTT. Protein sequence: CSASVPTADTQYF.

CDR3 coding DNA: TGTGCCAGCTCACCACCGTCAAGCGTCATCTACGAGCAGTACTTC. It translates to CASSPPSSVIYEQYF. The V and J genes are TRBV18 and TRBJ2-7; D gene uncertain. The germline V gene has CDR1 KGHSH and CDR2 LQKENI. CDR3 size: 15 residues. V gave up 0 bases and J gave up 3 bases, with 12 bases separating them. Variable domain in full (rest from reference TRBV18 and TRBJ2-7): NAGVMQNPRHLVRRRGQEARLRCSPMKGHSHVYWYRQLPEEGLKFMVYLQKENIIDESGMPKERFSAEFPKEGPSILRIQQVVRGDSAAYFCASSPPSSVIYEQYFGPGTRLTVT.

The V and J genes are TRBV7-3 and TRBJ2-3; possibly TRBD1 for D (6 bases). CDR3 length equals 17 residues. Trimming shortened V by 5 bases and J by 8 bases, and 26 bases separated the two germline ends. Germline CDR1 SGHTA, CDR2 FQGTGA. CDR3 in amino acids: CASSPRPTGLKSGTQYF. The CDR3 nucleotides read TGTGCCAGCAGCCCGCGCCCGACAGGTCTAAAGAGTGGTACGCAGTATTTT.

This clonotype came up many times. The V call is TRBV25-1, the J call TRBJ1-4; D not certain. The CDR3 is 15 residues long. Deletions cut 1 base from V and 0 bases from J, with 6 bases between. The germline V gene has CDR1 MGHDK and CDR2 SYGVNS. CDR3 sequence: CASSELRATNEKLFF. The DNA of the CDR3 is TGTGCCAGCAGTGAATTGAGAGCAACTAATGAAAAACTGTTTTTT.